This T cell receptor (beta chain) was retrieved from a study of cytomegalovirus exposure and HLA in healthy donors. In regard to this clone: Germline is not matched at one junction end, which may reflect a read error.

Per germline, CDR1 SEHNR and CDR2 FQNEAQ (reference sequence). The length of the CDR3 is 16 residues. The primer mix had 60 Vbeta and 13 Jbeta primers. Some clones are missing from TCRdb's copy, which holds only in-frame ones; the method was immunoSEQ multiplex PCR. The sample records about 170,000 clones, 62% being singletons. The sample consisted of PBMCs. The clonotype was recovered from a man aged 40-49 years in good health and CMV-seronegative. The J gene is TRBJ2-1, the V gene TRBV7-9; 8 bases map to TRBD2. CDR3 sequence reads: CSSSSLLAELYNEQFF. The DNA for the CDR3 is TGTTCCAGCAGTTCCCTACTAGCGGAACTATACAATGAGCAGTTCTTC.